The 22 T cell receptor beta chains listed next were all sequenced from one sample in a study of cytomegalovirus exposure and HLA in healthy donors. With 60 Vbeta and 13 Jbeta primers, the PCR was carried out. Assay: immunoSEQ multiplex PCR; the TCRdb copy retains only in-frame clones and omits some. Here the sample spans around 200,000 clones, around nine tenths being singletons. Sequenced: PBMCs. The receptor source for this set is a woman between 18 and 29 years old in good health and CMV-seronegative.

The rearrangement links TRBV6-5 to TRBJ1-2; D ambiguous. The V and J ends lost 9 bases and 9 bases respectively, with 20 bases between them. CDR1 and CDR2 (germline): MNHEY, SVGAGI. CDR3 size: 13 residues. CDR3 sequence (DNA): TGTGCCAGTCGAAACACCTTCGATAGCAGCTACACCTTC. Its translation is CASRNTFDSSYTF.

The genes are TRBV6-5 and TRBJ2-1, with 7 bases fitting TRBD1. The CDR3 consists of 15 residues. Germline values: CDR1 MNHEY, CDR2 SVGAGI. V gave up 6 bases and J gave up 2 bases; unmatched junction bases: 7. DNA for the CDR3: TGTGCCAGCAGCCCAACAGGGGTTCCCTACAATGAGCAGTTCTTC. Translating it yields CASSPTGVPYNEQFF.

The V gene is TRBV29-1, the J gene TRBJ2-5; TRBD2 aligns across 8 bases. Germline trimming cut 3 bases from V and 4 bases from J; bases unmatched to any gene: 4. The CDR3 is made up of 13 amino acids. Germline loops: CDR1 SQVTM, CDR2 ANQGSEA. The CDR3 coding sequence is TGCAGCGTTGATAGTCTAGCGGGAGAGACCCAGTACTTC. Translating gives CSVDSLAGETQYF.

This chain links TRBV2 with TRBJ2-5; possible D gene TRBD1, 6 bases. The CDR3 spans 16 residues. V lost 2 bases and J 2 bases, leaving 15 bases between the germline ends. From germline, CDR1 is SNHLY and CDR2 FYNNEI. This CDR3 reads CASSELRTAPQETQYF. The CDR3 DNA follows: TGTGCCAGCAGTGAACTGAGGACAGCCCCACAAGAGACCCAGTACTTC. The full variable domain, in which reference TRBV2 and TRBJ2-5 provide the parts outside the CDR3, is EPEVTQTPSHQVTQMGQEVILRCVPISNHLYFYWYRQILGQKVEFLVSFYNNEISEKSEIFDDQFSVERPDGSNFTLKIRSTKLEDSAMYFCASSELRTAPQETQYFGPGTRLLVL.

This chain links TRBV7-7 with TRBJ2-1; 10 nucleotides agree with TRBD2. Germline CDR1 and CDR2: SSHAT and FNYEAQ (reference sequence). The length of the CDR3 is 15 residues. The V and J ends lost 1 base and 8 bases, in that order; junction bases with no gene match: 5. CDR3 in amino acids: CASSLVAGGNYEQFF. The CDR3 DNA follows: TGTGCCAGCAGCTTAGTAGCGGGAGGAAATTATGAGCAGTTCTTC.

The V call is TRBV6-1, the J call TRBJ2-1; a weak D match, TRBD2 (6 bases). Germline CDR1 reads MNHNS; CDR2 reads SASEGT. V lost 6 bases and J 2 bases, leaving 14 bases between the germline ends. This CDR3 contains 15 residues. The CDR3 protein is CASSERGNPYNEQFF. In DNA, the CDR3 is TGTGCCAGCAGCGAACGGGGGAACCCCTACAATGAGCAGTTCTTC.

V and J are TRBV27 and TRBJ1-2, with TRBD1 as a possible D gene (6 bases). This CDR3 comprises 16 residues. V was trimmed by 4 bases and J by 4 bases, leaving 19 bases between them. Germline V CDR1 and CDR2: MNHEY, SMNVEV (reference sequence). This CDR3 reads CASSSSGDTGVYGYTF. CDR3 DNA sequence: TGTGCCAGCAGTTCATCAGGGGACACCGGTGTCTATGGCTACACCTTC.

The chain uses TRBV4-1 and TRBJ2-5, with 9 bases that match TRBD1. The germline V gene encodes CDR1 MGHRA and CDR2 YSYEKL. The CDR3 runs 18 residues. Unmatched junction bases numbered 15, after V lost 6 bases and J lost 1 base. The CDR3 nucleotides read TGCGCCAGCAGACCCGGGACAGGGATACAGGGGGCCCAAGAGACCCAGTACTTC. It encodes CASRPGTGIQGAQETQYF.

CDR3 nucleotide sequence: TGTGCCAGCAGCTCAACCGGAGGTTTAGGCCCCTCCTACGAGCAGTACTTC. Translation: CASSSTGGLGPSYEQYF. This chain uses TRBV7-9 with TRBJ2-7, with a tentative D call TRBD2 (5 bases). The germline V gene has CDR1 SEHNR and CDR2 FQNEAQ (reference sequence). Deletions cut 4 bases from V and 0 bases from J, with 19 bases between. This CDR3 is 17 amino acids long. Together with reference TRBV7-9 and TRBJ2-7, the CDR3 gives the full variable domain: DTGVSQNPRHKITKRGQNVTFRCDPISEHNRLYWYRQTLGQGPEFLTYFQNEAQLEKSRLLSDRFSAERPKGSFSTLEIQRTEQGDSAMYLCASSSTGGLGPSYEQYFGPGTRLTVT.

The chain uses TRBV9 and TRBJ1-1, with 7 bases lining up with TRBD1. This CDR3 has 16 residues. After removal of 3 bases from V and 0 bases from J, the junction contained 8 bases not matched to a gene. Germline V gene sequence: CDR1 SGDLS, CDR2 YYNGEE. As DNA, the CDR3 is TGTGCCAGCAGCGCCGAACGGGACAGAGTGAACACTGAAGCTTTCTTT. This encodes CASSAERDRVNTEAFF.

The chain employs TRBV4-3 and TRBJ2-2, with TRBD1 identical over 7 bases. The CDR3 loop spans 16 amino acids. Germline V lookup: CDR1 LGHNA, CDR2 YSLEER. Trimming at V came to 1 base and at J to 8 bases, leaving 10 bases not matched to a gene. CDR3 residues: CASSQGINTGAGELFF. The CDR3, as DNA: TGCGCCAGCAGCCAAGGAATAAACACAGGGGCGGGGGAGCTGTTTTTT.

The rearrangement joins TRBV6-5 to TRBJ1-2, with TRBD1 identical over 11 bases. The germline gives CDR1 MNHEY, CDR2 SVGAGI. V lost 4 bases and J lost 4; bases outside the gene matches: 8. CDR3 length: 16 residues. The CDR3: CASSFGTGGSSYGYTF. CDR3 in DNA: TGTGCCAGCAGTTTCGGGACAGGGGGGAGCAGCTATGGCTACACCTTC.

This clone was detected once. The rearrangement links TRBV18 to TRBJ2-3, with no clear D. V shed 6 bases and J shed 4 bases, with 5 bases lying between them. Germline CDR1 is KGHSH and CDR2 is LQKENI. The CDR3 extends over 11 amino acids. The CDR3 DNA follows: TGTGCCAGCTCCGTTTCAGATACGCAGTATTTT. Its translation: CASSVSDTQYF.

The gene calls are TRBV6-1 and TRBJ1-2; D uncertain. Germline values: CDR1 MNHNS, CDR2 SASEGT. CDR3 length: 13 amino acids. V lost 5 bases to trimming and J lost 5 bases, with 12 bases between them. The CDR3 sequence is CASSFLTGYGYTF. CDR3 DNA sequence: TGTGCCAGCAGTTTCCTTACGGGTTATGGCTACACCTTC.

The chain links TRBV7-2 to TRBJ2-1, with TRBD2 identical over 8 bases. CDR3 length: 15 residues. Germline assignment: CDR1 SGHTA and CDR2 FQGNSA. V shed 4 bases and J 5 bases; nucleotides not matched to a gene: 7. CDR3 sequence (DNA): TGTGCCAGCAGCTCGTCGGGGGGGTACAACAATGAGCAGTTCTTC. This gives the protein CASSSSGGYNNEQFF.

This chain joins TRBV7-8 and TRBJ1-5; maybe TRBD1 (6 bases). With 2 bases removed from V and 0 bases from J, the gap between germline ends came to 11 bases. Germline V gene data show CDR1 as SGHVS and CDR2 as FQNEAQ. The CDR3 sequence is 16 residues long. CDR3 loop: CASSLRQGYSNQPQHF. The CDR3 DNA follows: TGTGCCAGCAGCTTAAGGCAGGGGTATAGCAATCAGCCCCAGCATTTT.

This chain connects TRBV18 to TRBJ2-7, with D possibly TRBD1 on 6 matching bases. V was cut by 6 bases and J by 0 bases, with 12 bases left in between. CDR1 and CDR2 from the germline V gene are KGHSH and LQKENI. The CDR3 totals 14 residues. DNA of the CDR3: TGTGCCAGCTCCCCAAGGGGGAGCTCCTACGAGCAGTACTTC. Its translation: CASSPRGSSYEQYF.

The rearrangement joins TRBV27 to TRBJ2-1; 8 nucleotides agree with TRBD2. Germline V gene data show CDR1 as MNHEY and CDR2 as SMNVEV (reference sequence). This CDR3 contains 15 residues. J gave up 9 bases and V 7 bases, and 14 bases lay outside the gene matches. CDR3 protein: CASNRGRGGFSEQFF. The DNA of the CDR3 is TGTGCCAGCAATAGAGGACGGGGGGGCTTTTCTGAGCAGTTCTTC.

The chain carries TRBV6-1 and TRBJ1-6, with D unclear. The CDR3 covers 12 residues. Trimming left V 3 bases short and J 10 bases short, with 7 bases between. Germline loops: CDR1 MNHNS, CDR2 SASEGT. CDR3 amino acids: CASSDTGSPLHF. CDR3 DNA sequence: TGTGCCAGCAGTGACACGGGGTCACCCCTCCACTTT.

The chain employs TRBV15 and TRBJ2-1; possible D gene TRBD1, 5 bases. V was trimmed by 8 bases and J by 5 bases, leaving 19 bases between them. This CDR3 is built from 15 residues. In germline, CDR1 is LNHNV, CDR2 YYDKDF (reference sequence). The CDR3, as DNA: TGTGCCACCCTTTCTCTCGCAGGGAACGACAATGAGCAGTTCTTC. Amino acid sequence: CATLSLAGNDNEQFF. The complete variable domain, with remaining parts taken from reference TRBV15 and TRBJ2-1, reads DAMVIQNPRYQVTQFGKPVTLSCSQTLNHNVMYWYQQKSSQAPKLLFHYYDKDFNNEADTPDNFQSRRPNTSFCFLDIRSPGLGDTAMYLCATLSLAGNDNEQFFGPGTRLTVL.

The V gene is TRBV21-1, the J gene TRBJ2-7; the listed D gene, TRBD2, was not tested against the DNA. TRBV21-1 is noted as a pseudogene. The CDR3 is 11 residues long. The CDR3 loop reads CASSRLEEQYF. In nucleotides, the CDR3 is TGTGCCAGCAGCAGATTAGAAGAGCAGTACTTC.

The chain couples TRBV6-5 to TRBJ2-2, with D tentatively TRBD2 (5 bases). Germline assignment: CDR1 MNHEY and CDR2 SVGAGI. The CDR3 runs 16 residues. Trimming took off 2 bases at V and 6 bases at J, with 16 bases between the two ends. The DNA for the CDR3 is TGTGCCAGCAGTTACACCTTCGCAACTAGTGCCGGGGAGCTGTTTTTT. Encoded protein: CASSYTFATSAGELFF.